Following are 29 T cell receptor beta chains from one sample sequenced in a study of cytomegalovirus exposure and HLA in healthy donors. Libraries were prepared by immunoSEQ multiplex PCR; TCRdb keeps only in-frame clonotypes and omits some of them. Here the sample spans more than 110,000 clones, 94% being singletons. Input material: PBMCs. The receptor set was obtained from a man younger than 30 in good health and CMV-seropositive.

Turning to this clone: One junction end does not reproduce the germline sequence, and a read error may be involved. The genes are TRBV28 and TRBJ2-7; 7 nucleotides match TRBD1. The CDR3 is 12 amino acids. From germline, CDR1 is MDHEN and CDR2 SYDVKM. CDR3 sequence (DNA): TGTGCCAGCAGTCCCCGGGACAGCCCACGGGACTTC. Translating it yields CASSPRDSPRDF. Full variable domain (outside the CDR3, taken from reference TRBV28 and TRBJ2-7): DVKVTQSSRYLVKRTGEKVFLECVQDMDHENMFWYRQDPGLGLRLIYFSYDVKMKEKGDIPEGYSVSREKKERFSLILESASTNQTSMYLCASSPRDSPRDFGPGTRLTVT.

DNA for the CDR3: TGTGCCAGCAGCTTATATAGGGGCCACGAGCAGTACTTC. It specifies CASSLYRGHEQYF. This sequence joins TRBV7-3 and TRBJ2-7, with a possible D match to TRBD1 (5 bases). CDR1 is SGHTA and CDR2 is FQGTGA in the germline V gene. V lost 2 bases, J lost 5 bases, and 10 bases lay in between. CDR3 length equals 13 residues.

This clone has only a few counts. The gene calls are TRBV5-6 and TRBJ2-7; 7 bases line up with TRBD2. Per germline, CDR1 SGHDT and CDR2 YYEEEE. V lost 3 bases to trimming and J lost 7 bases; unmatched junction nucleotides: 13. The CDR3 is 15 residues long. The CDR3 here is CASSSFGAGVSEQYF. DNA of the CDR3: TGTGCCAGCAGCTCGTTTGGCGCGGGAGTGAGTGAGCAGTACTTC.

The chain combines TRBV27 with TRBJ2-7, with D perhaps matching TRBD1 (6 bases). Per germline, CDR1 MNHEY and CDR2 SMNVEV (reference sequence). The germline V and J ends were trimmed by 5 bases and 5 bases, with 16 bases remaining between them. This CDR3 comprises 14 residues. The CDR3 DNA sequence: TGTGCCAGCAGTCCCGCCCAGACAGGAGACGAGCAGTACTTC. As protein: CASSPAQTGDEQYF.

This sequence joins TRBV6-4 and TRBJ1-5, with no clear D. The germline gives CDR1 MRHNA, CDR2 SNTAGT. This CDR3 is built from 14 residues. V was clipped by 4 bases and J by 4 bases, with 11 bases between them. The CDR3 coding sequence is TGTGCCAGCAGTGTTTACTTCACGAATCAGCCCCAGCATTTT. It is translated as CASSVYFTNQPQHF.

The V call is TRBV6-1, the J call TRBJ1-6; D is perhaps TRBD1 (5 bases). Trimming took off 7 bases at V and 2 bases at J, with 9 bases between the two ends. CDR3 length: 14 residues. The germline gives CDR1 MNHNS, CDR2 SASEGT. CDR3 coding DNA: TGTGCCAGCACCCGGGGGGCCTATAATTCACCCCTCCACTTT. This sequence encodes CASTRGAYNSPLHF.

This chain connects TRBV15 to TRBJ2-1; 9 bases are shared with TRBD1. The CDR3 is 15 amino acids. V was pared by 1 base and J by 6 bases, with 4 bases of the junction left unmatched. The germline gives CDR1 LNHNV, CDR2 YYDKDF (reference sequence). CDR3 amino acids: CATSRAGTGSNEQFF. CDR3 nucleotides: TGTGCCACCAGCAGAGCCGGGACAGGGTCCAATGAGCAGTTCTTC.

The chain combines TRBV2 with TRBJ1-1; unclear D gene. Germline V gene data show CDR1 as SNHLY and CDR2 as FYNNEI. Trimming shortened V by 2 bases and J by 7 bases, and 8 bases separated the two germline ends. The CDR3 is 12 residues long. The chain's CDR3 is CASSEKEFEAFF. In DNA, the CDR3 is TGTGCCAGCAGTGAAAAGGAGTTTGAAGCTTTCTTT.

V and J are TRBV5-1 and TRBJ2-5, with TRBD1 as a possible D gene (6 bases). In germline, CDR1 is SGHRS, CDR2 YFSETQ. This CDR3 region has 15 residues. Trimming cost V 5 bases and J 5 bases, with 19 bases left between them. In DNA form, the CDR3 reads TGCGCCAGCAGTCCAACCCCCAGGGGCCCCGAGACCCAGTACTTC. Residues: CASSPTPRGPETQYF.

The rearrangement links TRBV10-2 to TRBJ1-1; no clear D. Per the germline V gene, CDR1 is WSHSY and CDR2 is SAAADI. This CDR3 comprises 15 residues. V lost 2 bases and J 0 bases, leaving 10 bases between the germline ends. The CDR3 nucleotides read TGCGCCAGCAGTGAGCTCGGGAAATTGAACACTGAAGCTTTCTTT. This translates into CASSELGKLNTEAFF.

The chain employs TRBV13 and TRBJ2-7; perhaps TRBD1 as D (5 bases). This CDR3 region has 14 residues. Germline V gene lookup returns CDR1 PRHDT and CDR2 FYEKMQ (reference sequence). V was trimmed by 4 bases and J by 5 bases, leaving 15 bases between them. The CDR3 reads CASSWGSAGNEQYF. The DNA of the CDR3 is TGTGCCAGCAGCTGGGGCAGTGCAGGGAACGAGCAGTACTTC.

The chain's CDR3 is CASSLDSSSGANVLTF. CDR3 DNA: TGTGCCAGCAGTTTGGACAGTAGCTCTGGGGCCAACGTCCTGACTTTC. This sequence joins TRBV6-5 and TRBJ2-6, with D possibly TRBD1 on 6 matching bases. The CDR3 has 16 amino acids. Germline V gene data show CDR1 as MNHEY and CDR2 as SVGAGI. V was trimmed by 4 bases and J by 0 bases, leaving 10 bases between them.

This chain uses TRBV27 with TRBJ1-5; D might be TRBD1 (5 bases). V was trimmed by 3 bases and J by 7 bases, leaving 7 bases between them. Germline lookup yields CDR1 MNHEY and CDR2 SMNVEV (reference sequence). The length of the CDR3 is 12 residues. CDR3: CASSFGGQPQHF. The CDR3 nucleotides are TGTGCCAGCAGTTTCGGGGGGCAGCCCCAGCATTTT.

The CDR3 region has the DNA TGTGCCAGCAGTCCGGACTGGACCTCTGGAAACACCATATATTTT. This sequence encodes CASSPDWTSGNTIYF. The chain has TRBV27 and TRBJ1-3; D unresolved. V was shortened by 5 bases and J by 0 bases, with 11 bases between the two germline ends. Per the germline V gene, CDR1 is MNHEY and CDR2 is SMNVEV (reference sequence). This CDR3 region has 15 residues.

V usage is TRBV29-1 and J usage is TRBJ2-2, with D perhaps matching TRBD2 (5 bases). V dropped 2 bases and J dropped 3 bases, with 10 bases sitting between them. This CDR3 contains 14 residues. In germline, CDR1 is SQVTM, CDR2 ANQGSEA. This CDR3 is CSVEREGYTGELFF. DNA for the CDR3: TGCAGCGTTGAACGGGAAGGATACACCGGGGAGCTGTTTTTT.

This chain joins TRBV7-9 and TRBJ2-3; a possible D gene is TRBD2 (5 bases). Germline V gene sequence: CDR1 SEHNR, CDR2 FQNEAQ (reference sequence). The CDR3 runs to 16 residues. V was shortened by 3 bases and J by 2 bases, with 15 bases between the two germline ends. CDR3 sequence: CASSLSGRRDTDTQYF. CDR3 coding DNA: TGTGCCAGCAGCTTGTCGGGGAGACGTGACACAGATACGCAGTATTTT.

This chain connects TRBV19 to TRBJ2-3, with 8 bases matching TRBD1. The J segment lost 3 bases and the V segment lost 1 base, leaving 6 bases of the junction unmatched. The germline V gene encodes CDR1 LNHDA and CDR2 SQIVND (reference sequence). The CDR3 length is 16 residues. The CDR3 reads CASSIGTGSMTDTQYF. In DNA, the CDR3 is TGTGCCAGTAGTATAGGGACAGGGAGTATGACAGATACGCAGTATTTT.

V and J are TRBV18 and TRBJ2-7, with unresolved D. CDR3 length equals 14 residues. Germline V gene sequence: CDR1 KGHSH, CDR2 LQKENI. V was shortened by 6 bases and J by 3 bases, with 15 bases between the two germline ends. The CDR3 nucleotides read TGTGCCAGCTCGCCGCCCTCGGAGAGCTACGAGCAGTACTTC. This encodes CASSPPSESYEQYF. The full variable domain, rest sourced from reference TRBV18 and TRBJ2-7, is NAGVMQNPRHLVRRRGQEARLRCSPMKGHSHVYWYRQLPEEGLKFMVYLQKENIIDESGMPKERFSAEFPKEGPSILRIQQVVRGDSAAYFCASSPPSESYEQYFGPGTRLTVT.

CDR3 amino acids: CASSPLDRERQPQHF. The CDR3 coding sequence is TGTGCCAGCAGTCCGCTCGACAGGGAGCGACAGCCCCAGCATTTT. This chain uses TRBV28 with TRBJ1-5; TRBD1 agrees at 7 bases. J was trimmed by 7 bases and V by 5 bases; bases with no gene match: 11. CDR1 and CDR2 from the germline V gene are MDHEN and SYDVKM. The CDR3 extends over 15 amino acids.

The V and J genes are TRBV11-2 and TRBJ1-3; D is possibly TRBD1 (6 bases). The CDR3 covers 16 residues. CDR1 SGHAT and CDR2 FQNNGV come from the germline V gene. The V and J ends lost 5 bases and 0 bases respectively, with 14 bases between them. CDR3 sequence (DNA): TGTGCCAGCAGCCGACTTACAGGGAACTCTGGAAACACCATATATTTT. Its protein is CASSRLTGNSGNTIYF.

CDR3 coding DNA: TGTGCCAGCAGCTTGTTTTGGGGACAGGGGATGAACGAGCAGTACTTC. The encoded protein is CASSLFWGQGMNEQYF. This chain connects TRBV5-6 to TRBJ2-7; TRBD1 agrees at 10 bases. This CDR3 has 16 amino acids. The germline V gene encodes CDR1 SGHDT and CDR2 YYEEEE. V was clipped by 1 base and J by 5 bases; unmatched bases: 9.

This clone was recorded once. This rearrangement joins TRBV27 to TRBJ2-1; maybe TRBD2 (6 bases). Trimming removed 6 bases from V and 0 bases from J, with 15 bases in between. The CDR3 is 16 amino acids. The germline gives CDR1 MNHEY, CDR2 SMNVEV (reference sequence). The CDR3 loop reads CASSHLTGDSYNEQFF. CDR3 bases: TGTGCCAGCAGCCACTTGACGGGGGACTCCTACAATGAGCAGTTCTTC.

J is TRBJ2-1 and V is TRBV29-1; D is unclear. From germline, CDR1 is SQVTM and CDR2 ANQGSEA. The CDR3 covers 15 residues. The V end lost 7 bases, the J end lost 5 bases, and 21 bases lay between the germline ends. The CDR3 bases are TGCAGCGCTCCCTCATCTCCGGCGGTCCACAATGAGCAGTTCTTC. It specifies CSAPSSPAVHNEQFF.

This clone was counted a single time. The genes are TRBV5-6 and TRBJ1-1; D unclear. Germline assignment: CDR1 SGHDT and CDR2 YYEEEE. Trimming left V 2 bases short and J 4 bases short, with 12 bases between. This CDR3 region has 14 residues. The CDR3 bases are TGTGCCAGCAGCTTTTCAGGAGGGCCCACTGAAGCTTTCTTT. Amino acid sequence: CASSFSGGPTEAFF.

The CDR3 DNA is TGTGCCAGCTTACGGACAGGGAATAACGATGAGCAGTTCTTC. It is translated as CASLRTGNNDEQFF. The gene calls are TRBV2 and TRBJ2-1; 8 bases are shared with TRBD1. The CDR3 contains 14 residues. V shed 8 bases, J shed 8 bases, and the junction held 11 bases outside the gene matches. Germline CDR1 and CDR2: SNHLY and FYNNEI.

The J gene is TRBJ1-5, the V gene TRBV7-8, with D perhaps matching TRBD1 (5 bases). This CDR3 spans 16 amino acids. Trimming removed 2 bases from V and 4 bases from J, with 15 bases in between. Germline CDR1 is SGHVS and CDR2 is FQNEAQ. CDR3 DNA sequence: TGTGCCAGCAGCTTAACCCCGGCAGGGTTTAATCAGCCCCAGCATTTT. It is translated as CASSLTPAGFNQPQHF.

The CDR3 loop reads CASSPRRQVGYTEAFF. The CDR3 DNA reads TGTGCCAGTAGTCCCCGTCGACAGGTGGGGTACACTGAAGCTTTCTTT. J is TRBJ1-1 and V is TRBV19; a possible D gene is TRBD1 (6 bases). The CDR3 covers 16 residues. Trimming took 5 bases from V and 3 from J, leaving 19 bases between them. CDR1 LNHDA and CDR2 SQIVND come from the germline V gene (reference sequence).

This clone was observed a single time. The chain has TRBV5-1 and TRBJ1-2; a possible D gene is TRBD1 (5 bases). The CDR3 sequence is 15 residues long. The V gene's germline CDR1 is SGHRS and CDR2 YFSETQ. The V and J ends lost 0 bases and 0 bases respectively, with 9 bases between them. The CDR3 DNA is TGCGCCAGCAGCTTGGGGGCAGGGACTAACTATGGCTACACCTTC. Translating it yields CASSLGAGTNYGYTF.

This rearrangement joins TRBV27 to TRBJ2-5; TRBD2 agrees at 11 bases. Germline assignment: CDR1 MNHEY and CDR2 SMNVEV (reference sequence). The CDR3 loop spans 18 amino acids. The V segment lost 5 bases and the J segment 5 bases; nucleotides outside the gene matches: 16. CDR3 bases: TGTGCCAGCAGTACGATCCCCATAGCGGGAGGGATACAGGAGACCCAGTACTTC. Protein sequence: CASSTIPIAGGIQETQYF.